Described below is a single T cell receptor beta chain sequence and its context. Its antigen is not yet known. No quality values exist for individual bases; no much larger clone is one base distant. TCRbeta CDR3 regions were amplified from genomic DNA using the immunoSEQ Assay, a bias-controlled multiplex PCR. Turning to the authors' computational methods: Within the assay, amplification of reference gene primers was used to estimate how many nucleated cells each sample contained. To quantify the absolute abundance of each unique TCRbeta CDR3 rearrangement, sequence reads were collapsed and filtered. For each sample, productive Simpson clonality was calculated by taking the square root of Simpson's diversity index across productive rearrangements. TCRdb re-hosts the immuneACCESS table, in-frame sequences only. Its copies lack some clones; in the studies checked, an unresolved V gene accounts for under half of them, and the cause for the rest is not known. From that table come the V and J calls and clone size; the DNA was used to work out D and trimming. In all, the sample holds approximately 290,000 clones, and roughly 89% of those were seen once. The top ten constitute approximately 4.3% of the sample.

This sample stems from a study of blood T cell repertoires in COVID-19 (dated by TCRdb to the early 2020s). Context from the whole study: Collaborator samples came from the United States, Italy and Spain and covered acute and convalescent phases of COVID-19. Deeply sampled blood TCRbeta repertoires from subjects exposed to, actively infected with, or recovered from COVID-19 were included in the dataset. The samples were drawn from the first 160 participants of the ongoing ImmuneRACE study and from 950 to 1,500 subjects provided by 6 global collaborators. The repertoires were made available in a free public database intended to serve as a resource for research on the immune response to SARS-CoV-2. Where available, HLA class I and class II types were taken from metadata supplied by the sample provider and were not determined by assay-based typing. The prospective study material was composed of cDNA or gDNA derived from T cells, B-cell-depleted T cells, or PBMCs. Nearly every sample came with metadata listing a de-identified subject ID, COVID-19 status, age in years and sex.

Reading from cysteine to phenylalanine, the CDR3 counts 15 amino acids. The read is trimmed to its CDR3 DNA, 45 bases read in frame from base 1. A distance of 14 bases separates the germline ends of V and J, which lose 2 bases and 3 bases respectively. The germline V gene yields MNHEY for CDR1 and SVGAGI for CDR2. The research as a whole found: The quantity of clinical and demographic metadata differed by source and by participant and was supplied without curation.

In the prospective study, participants were about 18 to 89 years old, resided in about two dozen geographic areas of the United States, and were enrolled through a virtual design. In the prospective study, participants were assigned to cohorts based on the clinical history participants reported in a screening survey and a study questionnaire. Each participant in the prospective study had whole blood, serum and a nasopharyngeal or oropharyngeal swab collected by mobile phlebotomists. Participants in the prospective study had the option to provide additional blood draws and questionnaires over a roughly two-month period. Before DNA extraction, blood samples from the prospective study were shipped at room temperature or frozen.

The sample was PBMCs or T cells enriched from blood (not recorded which). The source is a woman aged 18-29 years with acute COVID-19. The chain employs TRBV6-5 and TRBJ2-7; TRBD2 is possibly the D segment (5 matching bases). The sequenced DNA is TGTGCCAGCAGTTACGAGGGCAGCTTTGTCTACGAGCAGTACTTC. Its protein reads: CASSYEGSFVYEQYF.